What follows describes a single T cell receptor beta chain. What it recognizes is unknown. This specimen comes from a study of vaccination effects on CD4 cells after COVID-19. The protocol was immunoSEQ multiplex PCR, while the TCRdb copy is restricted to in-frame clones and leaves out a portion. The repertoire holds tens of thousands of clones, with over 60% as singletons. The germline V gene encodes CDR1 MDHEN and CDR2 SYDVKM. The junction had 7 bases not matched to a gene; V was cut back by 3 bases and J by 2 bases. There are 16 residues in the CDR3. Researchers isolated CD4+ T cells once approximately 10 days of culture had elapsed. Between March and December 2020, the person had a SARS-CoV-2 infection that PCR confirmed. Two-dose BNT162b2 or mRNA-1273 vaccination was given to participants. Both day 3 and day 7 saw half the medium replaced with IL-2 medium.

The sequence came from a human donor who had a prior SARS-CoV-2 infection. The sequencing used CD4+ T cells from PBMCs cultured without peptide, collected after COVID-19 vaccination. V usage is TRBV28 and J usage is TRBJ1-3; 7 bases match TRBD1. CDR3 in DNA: TGTGCCAGCAGTTTCCCCAGGGGGTATACTGGAAACACCATATATTTT. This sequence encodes CASSFPRGYTGNTIYF.